This TCR beta chain was captured by sequencing in a study of T-cell memory formation after mild COVID-19. Study information: Most TCR clusters belonged to a single donor.

Constant-segment primers served in 5'RACE that generated TCR alpha and TCR beta cDNA libraries bearing sample barcodes and UMIs. TCRdb used MiXCR to reprocess the 5' RACE reads, holding one entry per CDR3 protein. The table includes approximately 560,000 distinct CDR3 sequences, 15% to 20% detected once. This clonotype was detected only a few times. Its specificity is unknown. Whole-study findings and limits: Memory cells collected pre-infection included some clones that later responded, suggesting cross-reactive memory joined. The study found contracting CD4+ clones mainly in CM and EM and contracting CD8+ clones in EMRA.

Germline V lookup: CDR1 SGHRS, CDR2 YFSETQ. The CDR3 sequence is 13 residues long. V lost 7 bases, J lost 3 bases, and 14 bases lay in between. Sequencing used PBMCs or a T cell subset sorted from them (not recorded which). The chain employs TRBV5-1 and TRBJ2-7; the D gene could be TRBD1 or TRBD2 (6 bases each). This clonotype was obtained from an adult woman who had mild COVID-19 (a few samples of this study predate the infection). Cell type and time point are not known. Here the CDR3 reads CASGLGGNYEQYF. In DNA, the CDR3 is TGCGCCAGCGGCCTAGGGGGGAACTACGAGCAGTACTTC.